Each of the 9 T cell receptor beta chains below was sequenced from the same sample in a study of cytomegalovirus exposure and HLA in healthy donors. Produced via immunoSEQ multiplex PCR; TCRdb's table is partial and in-frame only. This table holds just under 75,000 clones, around 94% found once. The specimen sequenced was PBMCs. The receptors were gathered from a woman between 18 and 29 years old in good health and CMV-seropositive.

The J gene is TRBJ1-4, the V gene TRBV6-1, with a weak D call TRBD1 (5 bases). V lost 0 bases, J lost 8 bases, and 16 bases lay in between. The germline gives CDR1 MNHNS, CDR2 SASEGT. CDR3 size: 16 residues. The CDR3 DNA reads TGTGCCAGCAGTGAAGCCGGGGGAGGGTTGGGGGAAAAACTGTTTTTT. Residues: CASSEAGGGLGEKLFF.

The chain has TRBV28 and TRBJ2-2, with 9 nucleotides matching TRBD2. The germline CDR1 and CDR2 sequences are MDHEN and SYDVKM. J lost 6 bases, V lost 6 bases, and 23 bases had no gene match. The CDR3 totals 20 residues. CDR3 bases: TGTGCCAGCAGCAGGACCCCTTTGGGGGCGGGAGGGCGGTACCCCGGGGAGCTGTTTTTT. Protein product: CASSRTPLGAGGRYPGELFF.

The chain carries TRBV28 and TRBJ2-3, with 8 positions matching TRBD1. This CDR3 is 15 amino acids long. Germline V gene sequence: CDR1 MDHEN, CDR2 SYDVKM. Trimming took 6 bases from V and 2 from J; bases not matched to a gene: 7. CDR3 in DNA: TGTGCCAGCAGGTTCACGGACAGGGCCACAGATACGCAGTATTTT. Its protein is CASRFTDRATDTQYF.

DNA of the CDR3: TGTGCCAGCAGCCCCGGACAGGTTGAGGTCAATCAGCCCCAGCATTTT. The encoded protein is CASSPGQVEVNQPQHF. The J gene is TRBJ1-5, the V gene TRBV5-8; 7 bases match TRBD1. CDR3 length: 16 residues. V lost 4 bases to trimming and J lost 3 bases; unmatched junction nucleotides: 10. Looked up from germline, CDR1 is SGHTS and CDR2 is YDEGEE.

The V call is TRBV12-5, the J call TRBJ1-1; no reliable D call. Deletions cut 2 bases from V and 9 bases from J, with 13 bases between. The CDR3 contains 13 residues. From germline, CDR1 is LGHNT and CDR2 FRNRAP. The CDR3 spells CASGLKGDSKAFF. DNA for the CDR3: TGTGCTAGTGGTTTGAAAGGTGACTCGAAAGCTTTCTTT.

The chain joins TRBV7-9 to TRBJ2-6; 8 nucleotides match TRBD1. CDR3 length: 16 residues. The V gene end was trimmed by 3 bases and the J gene end by 4 bases; junction bases not matched to a gene: 5. Per the germline V gene, CDR1 is SEHNR and CDR2 is FQNEAQ (reference sequence). The CDR3 DNA sequence: TGTGCCAGCAGCTTCCGGACAGGGAGCGGGGCCAACGTCCTGACTTTC. This sequence encodes CASSFRTGSGANVLTF.

This chain uses TRBV28 with TRBJ1-3; D is unresolved. The CDR3 has 14 amino acids. Germline V gene lookup returns CDR1 MDHEN and CDR2 SYDVKM. The germline V and J ends were trimmed by 4 bases and 8 bases, with 15 bases remaining between them. CDR3 loop: CASSYGDRLDTIYF. DNA for the CDR3: TGTGCCAGCAGTTACGGGGATCGGCTGGACACCATATATTTT.

The chain carries TRBV4-2 and TRBJ2-1, with D tentatively TRBD2 (5 bases). Trimming took off 3 bases at V and 8 bases at J, with 17 bases between the two ends. The V gene's germline CDR1 is LGHNA and CDR2 YNFKEQ. The CDR3 length is 15 residues. CDR3 sequence (DNA): TGTGCCAGCAGCCAGGAACTAGGGTCAGTAGATGAGCAGTTCTTC. It is translated as CASSQELGSVDEQFF.

This clone appeared a single time. The CDR3 spells CASSLTWTGDGEKLFF. Here the CDR3 DNA reads TGTGCCAGCAGCTTAACCTGGACAGGGGATGGTGAAAAACTGTTTTTT. This sequence joins TRBV7-9 and TRBJ1-4; 9 nucleotides agree with TRBD1. J lost 7 bases, V lost 2 bases, and 8 bases had no gene match. Germline-derived CDR1 and CDR2 are SEHNR and FQNEAQ (reference sequence). The CDR3 is 16 residues long. Supplemented by reference TRBV7-9 and TRBJ1-4, the full variable domain reads DTGVSQNPRHKITKRGQNVTFRCDPISEHNRLYWYRQTLGQGPEFLTYFQNEAQLEKSRLLSDRFSAERPKGSFSTLEIQRTEQGDSAMYLCASSLTWTGDGEKLFFGSGTQLSVL.